The 10 T cell receptor beta chains below come from one sample, sequenced in a study of blood T cell repertoires in COVID-19. Produced via immunoSEQ multiplex PCR; TCRdb's table is partial and in-frame only. The sample includes about 120,000 clones, around 90% of them seen just once. What was sequenced was peripheral blood. Every receptor here comes from a woman aged 60-75 years with COVID-19, enrolled during active disease.

This chain connects TRBV4-3 to TRBJ2-5; 14 bases align to TRBD2. CDR1 is LGHNA, CDR2 YSLEER, per germline. With V trimmed by 0 bases and J by 3 bases, 6 bases remained unmatched. The CDR3 spans 18 residues. In DNA form, the CDR3 reads TGCGCCAGCAGCCAAGACGGGACTAGCGGGGGTTATAAAGAGACCCAGTACTTC. It encodes CASSQDGTSGGYKETQYF.

The chain combines TRBV7-2 with TRBJ2-5; 7 bases agree with TRBD2. Germline V gene data show CDR1 as SGHTA and CDR2 as FQGNSA. The CDR3 is 14 amino acids. V lost 1 base and J lost 4; bases outside the gene matches: 3. The DNA for the CDR3 is TGTGCCAGCAGCTTAGGACCGGGAGGAGAGACCCAGTACTTC. Protein sequence: CASSLGPGGETQYF.

This rearrangement joins TRBV6-6 to TRBJ2-1; no firm D call. CDR1 MNHNY and CDR2 SVGAGI come from the germline V gene (reference sequence). Trimming cost V 7 bases and J 5 bases, with 15 bases left between them. This CDR3 has 14 amino acids. The CDR3 region is CASIGSTVNNEQFF. CDR3 DNA sequence: TGTGCCAGCATAGGTTCAACAGTAAACAATGAGCAGTTCTTC.

This clone was detected only once. The chain recombines TRBV30 with TRBJ1-1; D remains ambiguous. The CDR3 covers 13 residues. Germline CDR1 GTSNPN, CDR2 SVGIG (reference sequence). Trimming took 0 bases from V and 3 from J, leaving 8 bases between them. CDR3 sequence (DNA): TGTGCCTGGAGTGTTGATCGGGACACTGAAGCTTTCTTT. This codes for CAWSVDRDTEAFF.

This chain joins TRBV20-1 and TRBJ2-1; no clear D gene. The CDR3 is 11 amino acids. The ends were cut back, 1 base at V and 6 bases at J, with 4 bases in the middle. Germline CDR1 reads DFQATT; CDR2 reads SNEGSKA (reference sequence). For the CDR3, the DNA is TGCAGTGCTAGAGCACTCAATGAGCAGTTCTTC. It codes for CSARALNEQFF.

The chain is built from TRBV27 and TRBJ1-4; tentative D call: TRBD1 (6 bases). Looked up from germline, CDR1 is MNHEY and CDR2 is SMNVEV (reference sequence). Deletions cut 5 bases from V and 4 bases from J, with 23 bases between. The CDR3 is made up of 18 amino acids. The CDR3 spells CASSPWGGAQRVNEKLFF. The DNA for the CDR3 is TGTGCCAGCAGTCCGTGGGGGGGGGCGCAGAGGGTTAATGAAAAACTGTTTTTT.

The V and J genes are TRBV4-2 and TRBJ1-5, with no clear D. The CDR3 covers 17 residues. Germline V lookup: CDR1 LGHNA, CDR2 YNFKEQ. The germline V and J ends were trimmed by 4 bases and 7 bases, with 23 bases remaining between them. CDR3 residues: CASSPTERGELGQPQHF. CDR3 DNA: TGTGCCAGCAGCCCCACTGAGCGGGGAGAGCTAGGGCAGCCCCAGCATTTT.

V usage is TRBV10-2 and J usage is TRBJ1-1; D might be TRBD1 (5 bases). The germline V gene encodes CDR1 WSHSY and CDR2 SAAADI. This CDR3 region has 15 residues. Deletions cut 0 bases from V and 0 bases from J, with 8 bases between. The CDR3 DNA sequence: TGCGCCAGCAGTGAGTCGGCAGGGTTGAACACTGAAGCTTTCTTT. The encoded protein is CASSESAGLNTEAFF.

The genes are TRBV14 and TRBJ1-6; D gene ambiguous. Germline CDR1 SGHDN, CDR2 FVKESK. The CDR3 is 15 amino acids. Deletions cut 7 bases from V and 8 bases from J, with 18 bases between. As DNA, the CDR3 is TGTGCCAGCAACAAACTCTCTAGCCGGCATTCACCCCTCCACTTT. Translated, it gives CASNKLSSRHSPLHF.

The chain employs TRBV6-4 and TRBJ1-6; D call uncertain. The CDR3 sequence is 14 residues long. V lost 1 base and J lost 8, with 9 bases in between. From germline, CDR1 is MRHNA and CDR2 SNTAGT. CDR3 bases: TGTGCCAGCAGTGACTTTTACCAGGATTCACCCCTCCACTTT. Protein: CASSDFYQDSPLHF.